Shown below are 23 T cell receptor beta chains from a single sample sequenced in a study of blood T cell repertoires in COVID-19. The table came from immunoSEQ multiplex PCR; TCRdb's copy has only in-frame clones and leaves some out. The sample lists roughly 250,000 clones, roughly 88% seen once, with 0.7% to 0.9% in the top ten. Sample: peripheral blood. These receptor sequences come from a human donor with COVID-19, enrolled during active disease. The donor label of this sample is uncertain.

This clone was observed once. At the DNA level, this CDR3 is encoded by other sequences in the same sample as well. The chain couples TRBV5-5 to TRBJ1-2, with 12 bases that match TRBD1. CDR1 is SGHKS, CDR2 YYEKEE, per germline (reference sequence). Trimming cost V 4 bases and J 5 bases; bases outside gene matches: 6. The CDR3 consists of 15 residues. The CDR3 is CASSGPGQGAYGYTF. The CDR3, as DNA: TGTGCCAGCAGCGGACCGGGACAGGGGGCATATGGCTACACCTTC.

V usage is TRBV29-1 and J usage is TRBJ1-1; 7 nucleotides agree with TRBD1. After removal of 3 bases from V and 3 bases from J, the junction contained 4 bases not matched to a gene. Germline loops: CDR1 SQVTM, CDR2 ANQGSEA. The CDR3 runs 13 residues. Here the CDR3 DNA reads TGCAGCGTTGATGAGGGGGCGTACACTGAAGCTTTCTTT. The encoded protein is CSVDEGAYTEAFF.

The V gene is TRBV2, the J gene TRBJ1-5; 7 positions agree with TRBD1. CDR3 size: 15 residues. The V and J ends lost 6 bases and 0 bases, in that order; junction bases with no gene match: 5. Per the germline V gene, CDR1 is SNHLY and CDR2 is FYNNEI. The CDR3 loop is CASSVTGYSNQPQHF. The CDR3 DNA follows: TGTGCCAGCAGCGTGACAGGGTATAGCAATCAGCCCCAGCATTTT.

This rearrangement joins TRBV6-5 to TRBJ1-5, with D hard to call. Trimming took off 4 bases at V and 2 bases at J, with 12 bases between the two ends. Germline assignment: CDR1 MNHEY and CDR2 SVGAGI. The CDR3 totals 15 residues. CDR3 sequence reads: CASSLYLGGNQPQHF. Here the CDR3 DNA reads TGTGCCAGCAGTTTGTATTTGGGAGGCAATCAGCCCCAGCATTTT.

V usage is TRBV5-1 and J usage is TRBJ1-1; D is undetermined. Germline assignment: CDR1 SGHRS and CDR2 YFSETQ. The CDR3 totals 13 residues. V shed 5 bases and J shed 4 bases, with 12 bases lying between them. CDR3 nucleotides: TGCGCCAGCAGGTCCGGGGTTGGCACTGAAGCTTTCTTT. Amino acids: CASRSGVGTEAFF.

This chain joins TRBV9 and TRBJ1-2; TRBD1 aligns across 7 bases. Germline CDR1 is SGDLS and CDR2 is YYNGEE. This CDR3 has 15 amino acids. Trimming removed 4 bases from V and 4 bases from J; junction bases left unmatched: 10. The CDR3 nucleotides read TGTGCCAGCAGCAAGGGGGACAGCTTGGTCTATGGCTACACCTTC. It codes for CASSKGDSLVYGYTF. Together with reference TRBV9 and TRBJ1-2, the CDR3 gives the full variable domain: DSGVTQTPKHLITATGQRVTLRCSPRSGDLSVYWYQQSLDQGLQFLIQYYNGEERAKGNILERFSAQQFPDLHSELNLSSLELGDSALYFCASSKGDSLVYGYTFGSGTRLTVV.

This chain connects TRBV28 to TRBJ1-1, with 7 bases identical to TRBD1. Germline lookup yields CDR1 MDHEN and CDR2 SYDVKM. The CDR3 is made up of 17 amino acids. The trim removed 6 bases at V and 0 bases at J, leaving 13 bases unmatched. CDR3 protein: CASRADRAAAMNTEAFF. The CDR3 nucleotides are TGTGCCAGCAGGGCAGACAGGGCTGCGGCGATGAACACTGAAGCTTTCTTT.

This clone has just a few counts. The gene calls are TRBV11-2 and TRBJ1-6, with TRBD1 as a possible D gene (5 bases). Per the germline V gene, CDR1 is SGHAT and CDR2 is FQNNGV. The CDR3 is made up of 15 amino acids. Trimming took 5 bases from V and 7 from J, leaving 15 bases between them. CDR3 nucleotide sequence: TGTGCCAGCAGCATATATCAGGGCCCCAATTCACCCCTCCACTTT. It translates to CASSIYQGPNSPLHF.

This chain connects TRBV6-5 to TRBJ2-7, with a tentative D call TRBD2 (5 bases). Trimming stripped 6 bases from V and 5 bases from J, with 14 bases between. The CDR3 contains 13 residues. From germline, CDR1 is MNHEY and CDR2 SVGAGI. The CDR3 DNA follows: TGTGCCAGCAGGACGGAACTAGGCCACGAGCAGTACTTC. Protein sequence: CASRTELGHEQYF.

Written as DNA, the CDR3 is TGTGCCAGCAGCTTAAGTTTAGGGGCATACGAGCAGTACTTC. This encodes CASSLSLGAYEQYF. The rearrangement uses TRBV7-3 and TRBJ2-7; possible D gene TRBD1, 5 bases. The length of the CDR3 is 14 residues. Germline values: CDR1 SGHTA, CDR2 FQGTGA. Trimming cost V 1 base and J 4 bases, with 11 bases left between them.

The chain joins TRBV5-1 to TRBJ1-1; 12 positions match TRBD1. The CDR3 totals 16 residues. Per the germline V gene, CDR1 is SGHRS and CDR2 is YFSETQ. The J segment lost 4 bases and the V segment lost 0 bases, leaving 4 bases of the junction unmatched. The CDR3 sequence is CASSLDGTGGSTEAFF. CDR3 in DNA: TGCGCCAGCAGCTTGGACGGGACAGGGGGCAGCACTGAAGCTTTCTTT.

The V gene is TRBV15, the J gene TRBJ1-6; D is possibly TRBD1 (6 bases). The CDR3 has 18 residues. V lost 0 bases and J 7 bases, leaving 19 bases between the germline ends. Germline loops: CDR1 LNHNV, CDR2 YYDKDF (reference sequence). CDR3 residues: CATSRDEGGRDRNSPLHF. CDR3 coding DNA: TGTGCCACCAGCAGAGATGAGGGGGGGCGAGATCGGAATTCACCCCTCCACTTT.

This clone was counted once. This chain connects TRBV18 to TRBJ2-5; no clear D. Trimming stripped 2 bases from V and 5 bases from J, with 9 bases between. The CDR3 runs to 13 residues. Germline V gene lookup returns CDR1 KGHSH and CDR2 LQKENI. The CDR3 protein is CASSPGLSETQYF. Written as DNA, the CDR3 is TGTGCCAGCTCACCAGGGCTCTCGGAGACCCAGTACTTC.

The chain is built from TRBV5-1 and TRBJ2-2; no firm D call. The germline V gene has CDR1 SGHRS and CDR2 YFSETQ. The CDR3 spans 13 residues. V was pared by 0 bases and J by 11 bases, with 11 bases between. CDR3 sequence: CASSLEPSSELFF. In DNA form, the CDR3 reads TGCGCCAGCAGCTTGGAGCCTTCCTCTGAGCTGTTTTTT.

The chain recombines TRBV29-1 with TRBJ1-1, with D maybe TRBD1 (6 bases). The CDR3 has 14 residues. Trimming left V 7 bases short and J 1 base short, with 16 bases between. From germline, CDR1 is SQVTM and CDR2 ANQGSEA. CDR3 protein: CSGEPGAGNTEAFF. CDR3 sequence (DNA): TGCAGCGGGGAGCCAGGGGCGGGGAACACTGAAGCTTTCTTT. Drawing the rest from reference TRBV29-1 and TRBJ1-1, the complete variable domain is SAVISQKPSRDICQRGTSLTIQCQVDSQVTMMFWYRQQPGQSLTLIATANQGSEATYESGFVIDKFPISRPNLTFSTLTVSNMSPEDSSIYLCSGEPGAGNTEAFFGQGTRLTVV.

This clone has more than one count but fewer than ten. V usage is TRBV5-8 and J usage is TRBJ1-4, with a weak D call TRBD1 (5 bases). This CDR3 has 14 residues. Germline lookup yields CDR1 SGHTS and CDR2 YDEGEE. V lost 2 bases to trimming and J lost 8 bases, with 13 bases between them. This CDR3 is CASSLGEHGEKLFF. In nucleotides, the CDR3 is TGTGCCAGCAGCTTAGGGGAACATGGGGAAAAACTGTTTTTT.

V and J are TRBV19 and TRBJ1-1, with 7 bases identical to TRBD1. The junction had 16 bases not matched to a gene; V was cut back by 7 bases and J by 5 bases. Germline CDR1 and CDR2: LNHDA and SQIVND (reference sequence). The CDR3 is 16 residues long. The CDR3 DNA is TGTGCCAGTAAGACCGACAGGGAACACTGGGGAACTGAAGCTTTCTTT. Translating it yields CASKTDREHWGTEAFF.

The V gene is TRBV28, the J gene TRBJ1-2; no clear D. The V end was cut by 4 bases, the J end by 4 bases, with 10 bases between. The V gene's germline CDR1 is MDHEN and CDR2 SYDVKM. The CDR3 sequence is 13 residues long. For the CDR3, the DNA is TGTGCCAGCAGTTCCCAAGATAGCTATGGCTACACCTTC. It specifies CASSSQDSYGYTF.

CDR3 sequence (DNA): TGTGCCAGCAGCCACGGGACAGGGGTCGGCGGGGGGTTGGATGAGCAGTTCTTC. It yields the protein CASSHGTGVGGGLDEQFF. This chain connects TRBV3-1 (or the pseudogene TRBV3-2) to TRBJ2-1; 10 nucleotides agree with TRBD1. The junction had 16 bases not matched to a gene; V was cut back by 3 bases and J by 8 bases. This CDR3 has 18 residues. Per the germline V gene, CDR1 is LGHDT and CDR2 is YNNKEL (reference sequence).

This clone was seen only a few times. This CDR3 reads CASSQRYRALSYEQYF. As DNA, the CDR3 is TGTGCCAGCAGCCAGAGATACAGGGCCCTCTCCTACGAGCAGTACTTC. The chain carries TRBV3-1 (or the pseudogene TRBV3-2) and TRBJ2-7, with TRBD1 as a possible D gene (6 bases). Trimming took 3 bases from V and 0 from J, leaving 15 bases between them. The germline V gene encodes CDR1 LGHDT and CDR2 YNNKEL (reference sequence). This CDR3 comprises 16 residues.

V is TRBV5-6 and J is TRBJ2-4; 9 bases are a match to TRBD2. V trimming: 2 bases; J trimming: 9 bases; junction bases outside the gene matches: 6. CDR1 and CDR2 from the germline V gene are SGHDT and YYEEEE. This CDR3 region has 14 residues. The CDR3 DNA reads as TGTGCCAGCAGCTTTGCGGGAGGGCCTGGCATTCAGTACTTC. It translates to CASSFAGGPGIQYF.

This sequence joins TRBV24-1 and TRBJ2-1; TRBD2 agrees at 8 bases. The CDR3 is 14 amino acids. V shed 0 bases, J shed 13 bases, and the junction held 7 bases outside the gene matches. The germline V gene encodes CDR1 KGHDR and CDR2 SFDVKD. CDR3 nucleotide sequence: TGTGCCACCAGTGATTTGCATTCAGCGGGGGAACAGTTCTTC. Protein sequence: CATSDLHSAGEQFF.

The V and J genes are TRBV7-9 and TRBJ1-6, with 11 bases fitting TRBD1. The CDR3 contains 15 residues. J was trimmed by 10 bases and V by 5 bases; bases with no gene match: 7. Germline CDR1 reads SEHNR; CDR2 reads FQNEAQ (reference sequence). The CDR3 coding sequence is TGTGCCAGCAGCCCCGGGACAGGGGGTATATCACCCCTCCACTTT. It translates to CASSPGTGGISPLHF.